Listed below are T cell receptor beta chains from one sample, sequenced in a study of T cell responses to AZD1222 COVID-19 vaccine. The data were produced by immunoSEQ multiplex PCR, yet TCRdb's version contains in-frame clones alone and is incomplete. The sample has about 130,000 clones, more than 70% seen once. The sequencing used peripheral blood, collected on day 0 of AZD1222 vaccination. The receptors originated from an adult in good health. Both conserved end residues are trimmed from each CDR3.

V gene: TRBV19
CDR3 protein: ASSIRGGGDTQY

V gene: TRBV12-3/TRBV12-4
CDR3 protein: ASSYEVSTEAF

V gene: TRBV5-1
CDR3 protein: ASSPGQGGRYEQY

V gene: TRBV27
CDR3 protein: ASSLGWGETQY

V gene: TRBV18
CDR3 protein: ASSPTENTEAF

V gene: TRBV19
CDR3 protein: ASSRQRTGWGYT

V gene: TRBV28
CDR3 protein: ASSFRVERGTDTQY

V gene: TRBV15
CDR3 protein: ATSRDMADLNTEAF

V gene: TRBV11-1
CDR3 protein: ASSLVSENTEAF

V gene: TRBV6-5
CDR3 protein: ASSIRINQPQH

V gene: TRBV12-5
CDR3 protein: ASGLDQGNRY

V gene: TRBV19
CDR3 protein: ATRTGFIGELF

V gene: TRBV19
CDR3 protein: ASSIGGLSPLH

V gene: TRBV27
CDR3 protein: ASRSLGQSPNYGYT

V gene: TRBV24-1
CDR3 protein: ATSGDYTGELF

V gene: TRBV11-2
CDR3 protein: ASSLSDGLAYEQY

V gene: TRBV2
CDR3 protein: ASKEVYYEQY

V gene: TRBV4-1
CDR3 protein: ASSLRLAQTYEQY

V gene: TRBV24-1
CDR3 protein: ATSDPALSSYNEQF

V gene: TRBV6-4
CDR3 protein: ASSDGERGEQY

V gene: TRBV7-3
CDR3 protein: ASSLSGVLNEQF

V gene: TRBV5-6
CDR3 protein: ASSLKRGARRQETQY

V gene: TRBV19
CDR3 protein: ASSRQGPGANVLT

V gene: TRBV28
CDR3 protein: ASSLEAGWLYNEQF

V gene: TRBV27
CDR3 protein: ASSRRENQPQH

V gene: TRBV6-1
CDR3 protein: ASSEFGDYEQY

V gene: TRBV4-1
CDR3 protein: ASSPLALSGSYNEQF

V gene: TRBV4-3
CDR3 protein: ASSQVGTDTGELF

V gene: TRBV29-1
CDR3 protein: SVGQGVSGYT

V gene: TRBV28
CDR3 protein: ASSLEGPNYGYT

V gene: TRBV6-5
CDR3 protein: ASSYSTETYEQY

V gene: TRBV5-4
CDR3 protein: ASSLGGRSATDTQY

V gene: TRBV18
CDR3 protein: ASSPLWNTEAF

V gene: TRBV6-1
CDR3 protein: ASSEWGRTTLNTEAF

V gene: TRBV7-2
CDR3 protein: ASSFAGRDEQY

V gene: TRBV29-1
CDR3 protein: SVEARYGGASYNEQF

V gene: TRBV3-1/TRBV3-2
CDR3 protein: ASSRGLAGDETQY

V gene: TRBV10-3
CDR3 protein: AISGTVRETQY

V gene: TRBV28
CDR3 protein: ASSLVQGYGYT

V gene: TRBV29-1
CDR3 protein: SVSDPPNQPQH

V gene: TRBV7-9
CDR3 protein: ASSSDSYAYEQY

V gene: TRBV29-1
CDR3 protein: SVEETRNQPQH